This TCR beta chain is drawn from a study of cytomegalovirus exposure and HLA in healthy donors. Study-level findings and limits: Common viral pathogens were later found to be apparently linked to several of the most significant clusters. Roughly uniform sequencing depth across donors was assumed, possibly incorrectly.

It was with 60 Vbeta and 13 Jbeta primers that the PCR ran. Assay: immunoSEQ multiplex PCR; the TCRdb copy retains only in-frame clones and omits some. The sample lists 90,000 to 110,000 clones, approximately 69% occurring once. This clone was recorded only once. Its antigen remains unknown. The donors comprised healthy bone marrow donors. Germline loops: CDR1 PRHDT, CDR2 FYEKMQ (reference sequence). The CDR3 loop spans 17 amino acids. After removal of 5 bases from V and 4 bases from J, the junction contained 13 bases not matched to a gene. The specimen was PBMCs. The source is a man aged 30 to 45 in good health and CMV-seronegative. The rearrangement joins TRBV13 to TRBJ2-3, with 9 bases identical to TRBD2. This CDR3 is CASSVRIGLASADTQYF. CDR3 bases: TGTGCCAGCAGCGTGAGGATCGGACTAGCGAGCGCAGATACGCAGTATTTT.